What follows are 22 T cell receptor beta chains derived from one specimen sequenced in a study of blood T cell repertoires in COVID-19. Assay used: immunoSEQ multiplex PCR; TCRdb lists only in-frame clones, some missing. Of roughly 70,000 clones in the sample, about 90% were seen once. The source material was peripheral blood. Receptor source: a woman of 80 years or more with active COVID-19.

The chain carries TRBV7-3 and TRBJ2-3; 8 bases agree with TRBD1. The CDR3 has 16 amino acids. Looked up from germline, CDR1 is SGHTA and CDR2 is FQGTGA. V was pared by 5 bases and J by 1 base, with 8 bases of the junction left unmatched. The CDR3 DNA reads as TGTGCCAGCAGCCCCCTAGGGGGACAGGGCACAGATACGCAGTATTTT. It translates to CASSPLGGQGTDTQYF. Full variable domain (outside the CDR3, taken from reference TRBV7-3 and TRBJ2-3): GAGVSQTPSNKVTEKGKYVELRCDPISGHTALYWYRQSLGQGPEFLIYFQGTGAADDSGLPNDRFFAVRPEGSVSTLKIQRTERGDSAVYLCASSPLGGQGTDTQYFGPGTRLTVL.

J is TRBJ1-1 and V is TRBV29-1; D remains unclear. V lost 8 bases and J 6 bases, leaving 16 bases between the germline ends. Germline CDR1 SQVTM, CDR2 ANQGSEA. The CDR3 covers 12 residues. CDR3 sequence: CSHSSPTAEAFF. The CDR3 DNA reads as TGCAGCCACTCCTCCCCCACCGCTGAAGCTTTCTTT.

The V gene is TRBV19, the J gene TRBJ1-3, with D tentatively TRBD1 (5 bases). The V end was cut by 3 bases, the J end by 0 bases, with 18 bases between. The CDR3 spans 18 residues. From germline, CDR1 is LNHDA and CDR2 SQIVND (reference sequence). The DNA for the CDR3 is TGTGCCAGTAGTATCGCCCCCAGGGCTCTGAGCTCTGGAAACACCATATATTTT. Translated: CASSIAPRALSSGNTIYF.

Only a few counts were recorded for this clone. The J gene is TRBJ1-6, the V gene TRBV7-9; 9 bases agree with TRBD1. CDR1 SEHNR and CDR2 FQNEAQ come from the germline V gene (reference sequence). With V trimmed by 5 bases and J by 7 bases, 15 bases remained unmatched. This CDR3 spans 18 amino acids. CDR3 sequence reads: CASSPRPGQGRGNSPLHF. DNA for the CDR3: TGTGCCAGCAGCCCCCGACCGGGACAGGGACGAGGGAATTCACCCCTCCACTTT.

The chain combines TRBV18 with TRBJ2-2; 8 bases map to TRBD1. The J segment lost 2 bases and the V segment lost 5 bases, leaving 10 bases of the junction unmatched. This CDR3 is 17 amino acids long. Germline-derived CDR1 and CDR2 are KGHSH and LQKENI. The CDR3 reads CASSFPGQASNTGELFF. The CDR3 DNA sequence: TGTGCCAGCTCATTTCCGGGACAGGCCTCCAACACCGGGGAGCTGTTTTTT. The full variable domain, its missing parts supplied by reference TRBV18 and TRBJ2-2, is NAGVMQNPRHLVRRRGQEARLRCSPMKGHSHVYWYRQLPEEGLKFMVYLQKENIIDESGMPKERFSAEFPKEGPSILRIQQVVRGDSAAYFCASSFPGQASNTGELFFGEGSRLTVL.

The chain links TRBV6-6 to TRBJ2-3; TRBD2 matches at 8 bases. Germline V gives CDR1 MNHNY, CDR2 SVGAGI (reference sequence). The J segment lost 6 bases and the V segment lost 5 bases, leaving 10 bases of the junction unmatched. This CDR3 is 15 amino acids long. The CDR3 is CASSTSGPLSDTQYF. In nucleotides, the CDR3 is TGTGCCAGCAGTACTAGCGGACCCCTCAGTGATACGCAGTATTTT.

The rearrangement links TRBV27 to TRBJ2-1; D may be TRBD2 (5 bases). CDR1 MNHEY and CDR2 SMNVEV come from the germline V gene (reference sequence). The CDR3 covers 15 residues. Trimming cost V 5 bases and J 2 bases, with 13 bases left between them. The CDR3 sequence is CASSHLWGAYNEQFF. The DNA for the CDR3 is TGTGCCAGCAGTCATCTGTGGGGAGCCTACAATGAGCAGTTCTTC.

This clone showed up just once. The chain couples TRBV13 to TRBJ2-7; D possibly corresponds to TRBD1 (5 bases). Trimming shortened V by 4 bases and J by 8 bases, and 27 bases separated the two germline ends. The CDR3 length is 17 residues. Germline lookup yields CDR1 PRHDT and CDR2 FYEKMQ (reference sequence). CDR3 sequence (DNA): TGTGCCAGCAGCTCCCGACAGATGGGCCCTCTAAGTAGCAAGCAGTACTTC. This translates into CASSSRQMGPLSSKQYF.

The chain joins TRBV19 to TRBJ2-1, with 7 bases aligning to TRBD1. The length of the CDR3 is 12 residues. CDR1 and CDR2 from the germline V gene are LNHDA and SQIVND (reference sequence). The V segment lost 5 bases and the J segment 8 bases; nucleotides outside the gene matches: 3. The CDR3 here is CASSPTGYEQFF. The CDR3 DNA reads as TGTGCCAGTAGTCCGACAGGGTATGAGCAGTTCTTC.

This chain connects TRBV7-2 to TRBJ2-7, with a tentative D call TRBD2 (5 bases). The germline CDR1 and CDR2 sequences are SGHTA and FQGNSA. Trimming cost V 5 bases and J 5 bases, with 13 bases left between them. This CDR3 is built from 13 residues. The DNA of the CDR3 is TGTGCCAGCAGCCGCCCTCGGAGGCACGAGCAGTACTTC. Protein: CASSRPRRHEQYF. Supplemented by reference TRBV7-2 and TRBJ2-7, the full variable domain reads GAGVSQSPSNKVTEKGKDVELRCDPISGHTALYWYRQSLGQGLEFLIYFQGNSAPDKSGLPSDRFSAERTGGSVSTLTIQRTQQEDSAVYLCASSRPRRHEQYFGPGTRLTVT.

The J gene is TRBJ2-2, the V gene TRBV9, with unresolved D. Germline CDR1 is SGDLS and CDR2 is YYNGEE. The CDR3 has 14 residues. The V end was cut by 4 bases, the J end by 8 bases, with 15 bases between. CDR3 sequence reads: CASSTRVAGGELFF. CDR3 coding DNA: TGTGCCAGCAGCACTCGGGTTGCCGGTGGGGAGCTGTTTTTT.

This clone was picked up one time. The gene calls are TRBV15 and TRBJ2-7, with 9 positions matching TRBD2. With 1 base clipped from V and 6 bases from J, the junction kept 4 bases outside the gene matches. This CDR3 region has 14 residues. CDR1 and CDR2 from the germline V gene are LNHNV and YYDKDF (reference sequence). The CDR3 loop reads CATSRGASGTEQYF. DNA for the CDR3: TGTGCCACCAGCAGAGGAGCTAGCGGGACCGAGCAGTACTTC.

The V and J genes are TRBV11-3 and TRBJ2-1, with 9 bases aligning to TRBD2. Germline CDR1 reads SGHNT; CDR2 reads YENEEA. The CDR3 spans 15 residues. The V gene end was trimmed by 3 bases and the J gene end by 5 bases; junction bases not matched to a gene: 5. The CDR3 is CASSLAGGPHNEQFF. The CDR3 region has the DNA TGTGCCAGCAGCTTGGCGGGAGGGCCTCACAATGAGCAGTTCTTC.

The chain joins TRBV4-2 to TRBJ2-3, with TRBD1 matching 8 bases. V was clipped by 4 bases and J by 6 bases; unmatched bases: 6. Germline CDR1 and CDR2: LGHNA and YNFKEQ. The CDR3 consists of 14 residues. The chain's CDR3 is CASSPGQARDTQYF. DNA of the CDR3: TGTGCCAGCAGCCCGGGACAGGCGCGGGATACGCAGTATTTT.

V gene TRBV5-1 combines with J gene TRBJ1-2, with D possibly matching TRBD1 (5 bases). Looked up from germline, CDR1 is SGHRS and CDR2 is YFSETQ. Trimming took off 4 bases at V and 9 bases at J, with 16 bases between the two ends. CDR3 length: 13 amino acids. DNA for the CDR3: TGCGCCAGCAGCCCAGACGGGGGGACCAGCTACACCTTC. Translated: CASSPDGGTSYTF.

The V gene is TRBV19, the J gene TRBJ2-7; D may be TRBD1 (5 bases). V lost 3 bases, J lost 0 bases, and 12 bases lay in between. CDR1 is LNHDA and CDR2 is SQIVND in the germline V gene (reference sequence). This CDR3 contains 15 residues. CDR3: CASSMGRASSYEQYF. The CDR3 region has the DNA TGTGCCAGTAGTATGGGCAGGGCGAGCTCCTACGAGCAGTACTTC.

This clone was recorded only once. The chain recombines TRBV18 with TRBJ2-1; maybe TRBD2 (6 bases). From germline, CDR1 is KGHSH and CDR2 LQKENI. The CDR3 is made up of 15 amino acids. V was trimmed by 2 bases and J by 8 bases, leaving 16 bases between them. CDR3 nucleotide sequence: TGTGCCAGCTCACCAACACGAGGAGGGGTCGATGAGCAGTTCTTC. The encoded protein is CASSPTRGGVDEQFF.

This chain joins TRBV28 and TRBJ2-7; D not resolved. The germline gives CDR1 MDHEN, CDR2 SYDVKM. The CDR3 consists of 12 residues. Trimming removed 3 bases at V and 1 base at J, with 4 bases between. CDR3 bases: TGTGCCAGCAGTTTTAATTCCTACGAGCAGTACTTC. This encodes CASSFNSYEQYF.

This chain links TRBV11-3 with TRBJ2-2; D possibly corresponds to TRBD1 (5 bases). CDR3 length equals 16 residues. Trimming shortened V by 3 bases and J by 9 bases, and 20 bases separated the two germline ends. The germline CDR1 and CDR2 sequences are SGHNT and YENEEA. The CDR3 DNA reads TGTGCCAGCAGCTTTGGCCAGGGCTCACCGACTCGGGAGCTGTTTTTT. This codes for CASSFGQGSPTRELFF.

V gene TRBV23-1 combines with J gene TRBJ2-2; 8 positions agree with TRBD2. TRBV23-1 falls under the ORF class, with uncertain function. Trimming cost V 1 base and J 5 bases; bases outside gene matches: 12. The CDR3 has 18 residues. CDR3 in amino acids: CASSQFCGRLSSTGELFF. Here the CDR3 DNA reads TGCGCCAGCAGTCAATTTTGCGGGAGGCTTTCCAGTACCGGGGAGCTGTTTTTT.

The CDR3 DNA is TGCGCCAGCACCCTGACTAGCGGGATCTACAATGAGCAGTTCTTC. Protein product: CASTLTSGIYNEQFF. The chain combines TRBV10-1 with TRBJ2-1; 11 bases are a match to TRBD2. Per the germline V gene, CDR1 is WNHNN and CDR2 is SYGVQD (reference sequence). Trimming cost V 7 bases and J 3 bases; bases outside gene matches: 5. CDR3 length: 15 residues.

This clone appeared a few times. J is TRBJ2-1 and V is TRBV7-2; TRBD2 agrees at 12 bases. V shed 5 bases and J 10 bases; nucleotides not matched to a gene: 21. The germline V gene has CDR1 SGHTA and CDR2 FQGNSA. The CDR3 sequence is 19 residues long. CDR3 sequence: CASSPDRGLASGRAREQFF. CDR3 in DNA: TGTGCCAGCAGCCCCGACAGGGGATTGGCTAGCGGGAGGGCCCGGGAGCAGTTCTTC. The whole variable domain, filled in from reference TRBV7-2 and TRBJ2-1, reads GAGVSQSPSNKVTEKGKDVELRCDPISGHTALYWYRQSLGQGLEFLIYFQGNSAPDKSGLPSDRFSAERTGGSVSTLTIQRTQQEDSAVYLCASSPDRGLASGRAREQFFGPGTRLTVL.